One and the same sample provided the 15 T cell receptor beta chains below, sequenced in a study of identical twins. MiXCR, applied by TCRdb to the 5' RACE reads, yields one record per CDR3 protein. The repertoire holds nearly 250,000 distinct CDR3 sequences, with about 7.3% as singletons. This sample also belongs to another study, concerning yellow fever vaccine responses in identical twins.

Sequencing input: memory (CD45RO+) T cells sorted from blood. These receptor sequences come from a woman in her late teens or twenties in good health.

The J gene is TRBJ2-7, the V gene TRBV6-1; the match to TRBD2 covers 7 bases. The V gene end was trimmed by 5 bases and the J gene end by 1 base; junction bases not matched to a gene: 8. Germline-derived CDR1 and CDR2 are MNHNS and SASEGT. The CDR3 length is 15 residues. CDR3 protein: CASSRGEGVSYEQYV. CDR3 bases: TGTGCCAGCAGTCGCGGGGAGGGAGTATCCTACGAGCAGTACGTC.

This clonotype turned up a few times. This chain links TRBV14 with TRBJ2-1; TRBD1 matches 8 bases. Per the germline V gene, CDR1 is SGHDN and CDR2 is FVKESK. The CDR3 extends over 15 amino acids. The V and J ends lost 6 bases and 3 bases, in that order; junction bases with no gene match: 7. CDR3 sequence reads: CASSTAGGYYNEQFF. The CDR3, as DNA: TGTGCCAGCAGTACAGCAGGGGGCTACTACAATGAGCAGTTCTTC.

This clonotype was seen only a few times. The genes are TRBV19 and TRBJ1-6, with 7 positions matching TRBD1. Germline V gene lookup returns CDR1 LNHDA and CDR2 SQIVND (reference sequence). CDR3 length: 15 amino acids. Germline trimming cut 5 bases from V and 7 bases from J; bases unmatched to any gene: 8. This CDR3 is CASSPGQFTNSPLHF. The DNA of the CDR3 is TGTGCCAGTAGTCCGGGACAGTTCACGAATTCACCCCTCCACTTT.

This clonotype was seen many times. V and J are TRBV27 and TRBJ2-2; a weak D match, TRBD2 (6 bases). The CDR3 extends over 19 amino acids. Germline-derived CDR1 and CDR2 are MNHEY and SMNVEV (reference sequence). V lost 2 bases, J lost 0 bases, and 19 bases lay in between. The CDR3 DNA sequence: TGTGCCAGCAGTTTAGCGTGGAGGGGCTACCTCCCGAACACCGGGGAGCTGTTTTTT. Translation gives CASSLAWRGYLPNTGELFF.

This clonotype was detected ten times or more. The chain links TRBV12-3 or TRBV12-4 to TRBJ1-6, with 7 bases lining up with TRBD1. The CDR3 sequence is 15 residues long. V gave up 7 bases and J gave up 6 bases; unmatched junction bases: 9. This chain's CDR3 is CASTEQGGANSPLHF. In DNA, the CDR3 is TGTGCCAGCACCGAGCAGGGGGGGGCTAATTCACCCCTCCACTTT.

The rearrangement links TRBV5-1 to TRBJ2-7; 9 nucleotides align to TRBD2. This CDR3 has 13 residues. CDR1 and CDR2 (germline): SGHRS, YFSETQ. The V gene end was trimmed by 4 bases and the J gene end by 5 bases; junction bases not matched to a gene: 4. For the CDR3, the DNA is TGCGCCAGCAGCCCGGGACTAGCTAACGAGCAGTACTTC. Translation: CASSPGLANEQYF.

This chain uses TRBV6-4 with TRBJ1-5; no clear D gene. Trimming cost V 3 bases and J 3 bases, with 6 bases left between them. The length of the CDR3 is 13 residues. The germline gives CDR1 MRHNA, CDR2 SNTAGT. The CDR3 DNA reads as TGTGCCAGCAGTGAGGAGGCCAATCAGCCCCAGCATTTT. It yields the protein CASSEEANQPQHF.

This clonotype has a count of ten or more. V gene TRBV7-9 combines with J gene TRBJ2-3; D not resolved. Germline V gives CDR1 SEHNR, CDR2 FQNEAQ (reference sequence). V gave up 2 bases and J gave up 4 bases, with 10 bases separating them. The CDR3 runs 14 residues. CDR3 nucleotide sequence: TGTGCCAGCAGCTTACTTGGGGTTCCAGATACGCAGTATTTT. It is translated as CASSLLGVPDTQYF.

This clonotype was seen more than once but under ten times. The CDR3 loop reads CASSQRGTGRGETQYF. CDR3 DNA sequence: TGTGCCAGCAGCCAACGGGGTACGGGGAGGGGAGAGACCCAGTACTTC. The chain links TRBV7-2 to TRBJ2-5; 7 bases are shared with TRBD2. CDR1 and CDR2 (germline): SGHTA, FQGNSA. This CDR3 has 16 residues. V was clipped by 5 bases and J by 4 bases; unmatched bases: 13.

This clonotype was observed a handful of times. The V gene is TRBV3-1, the J gene TRBJ2-1; TRBD2 matches 10 bases. CDR1 LGHDT and CDR2 YNNKEL come from the germline V gene (reference sequence). V dropped 4 bases and J dropped 14; count of bases not matched to a gene: 14. This CDR3 contains 15 residues. The CDR3 spells CASSRSSGGVVVEFF. The DNA of the CDR3 is TGTGCCAGCAGCCGATCTAGCGGGGGAGTTGTTGTTGAGTTCTTC.

The chain links TRBV25-1 to TRBJ2-3; D is uncertain. The CDR3 has 10 residues. Germline V CDR1 and CDR2: MGHDK, SYGVNS. Trimming removed 7 bases from V and 5 bases from J, with 4 bases in between. CDR3 sequence (DNA): TGTGCCAGCAAGGGAGATACGCAGTATTTT. As protein: CASKGDTQYF.

The chain joins TRBV11-2 to TRBJ1-4, with D perhaps matching TRBD1 (5 bases). The CDR3 contains 12 residues. Trimming cost V 8 bases and J 7 bases, with 11 bases left between them. The germline gives CDR1 SGHAT, CDR2 FQNNGV. Here the CDR3 reads CASRVGGEKLFF. DNA for the CDR3: TGTGCCAGCCGAGTCGGGGGTGAAAAACTGTTTTTT.

V and J are TRBV20-1 and TRBJ2-5; 8 bases are shared with TRBD2. With 6 bases clipped from V and 7 bases from J, the junction kept 19 bases outside the gene matches. This CDR3 spans 16 amino acids. The germline V gene encodes CDR1 DFQATT and CDR2 SNEGSKA (reference sequence). CDR3 nucleotide sequence: TGCAGTGCCCCGTGGCTGGGAGCTAGCGGGCTGGGGACCCAGTACTTC. Protein: CSAPWLGASGLGTQYF.

This clonotype was counted many times. V is TRBV4-2 and J is TRBJ1-4; weak D call: TRBD1 (5 bases). This CDR3 contains 16 residues. Trimming pared 0 bases from V and 7 bases from J, leaving 15 bases between. The germline gives CDR1 LGHNA, CDR2 YNFKEQ. Here the CDR3 reads CASSQDPLGGGEKLFF. DNA of the CDR3: TGTGCCAGCAGCCAAGATCCCCTGGGTGGGGGTGAAAAACTGTTTTTT.

This clonotype was counted a few times. V gene TRBV20-1 combines with J gene TRBJ2-7; a possible D gene is TRBD1 (7 bases). The CDR3 covers 12 residues. V dropped 3 bases and J dropped 7 bases, with 13 bases sitting between them. Germline V gene data show CDR1 as DFQATT and CDR2 as SNEGSKA (reference sequence). The CDR3 nucleotides read TGCAGTGCTAGGGAGGGACAGTTAGAGCAGTACGTC. Translation: CSAREGQLEQYV.